One sample yielded the 14 T cell receptor beta chains listed below, sequenced in a study of glioma-infiltrating T cells. Using RNA template, CDR3s of TCR alpha and beta were amplified with iRepertoire arm-PCR. TCRdb re-derived calls from the multiplex PCR reads in MiXCR, one entry per CDR3 protein. Altogether about 130,000 distinct CDR3 sequences are present, about 22% being singletons, with the ten largest covering 27%. Sequenced sample: glioma tissue, nonneoplastic brain tissue, or PBMCs (not recorded which). The receptors were sampled from a human donor with low-grade glioma or glioblastoma, undergoing nonglioma brain surgery, or in good health (not recorded which).

The rearrangement joins TRBV6-1 to TRBJ2-7, with 11 positions matching TRBD1. CDR3 length equals 17 residues. V shed 5 bases and J 1 base; nucleotides not matched to a gene: 10. Germline values: CDR1 MNHNS, CDR2 SASEGT. The CDR3 is CASSIVPGQGASYEQYV. CDR3 sequence (DNA): TGTGCCAGCAGTATAGTACCTGGACAGGGGGCGTCCTACGAGCAGTACGTC.

This clonotype was seen repeatedly, ten times or more. V is TRBV28 and J is TRBJ1-4; no definite D call. V was pared by 5 bases and J by 5 bases, with 9 bases between. The CDR3 has 13 amino acids. Germline loops: CDR1 MDHEN, CDR2 SYDVKM. This chain's CDR3 is CASSIYGNEKLFF. The CDR3 DNA reads as TGTGCCAGCAGTATATATGGCAATGAAAAACTGTTTTTT. The variable domain in full, with the rest retrieved from reference TRBV28 and TRBJ1-4, is DVKVTQSSRYLVKRTGEKVFLECVQDMDHENMFWYRQDPGLGLRLIYFSYDVKMKEKGDIPEGYSVSREKKERFSLILESASTNQTSMYLCASSIYGNEKLFFGSGTQLSVL.

This clonotype occurred a few times. The J gene is TRBJ2-5, the V gene TRBV19; D is ambiguous. Germline values: CDR1 LNHDA, CDR2 SQIVND (reference sequence). This CDR3 has 14 residues. V shed 5 bases and J shed 1 base, with 11 bases lying between them. This CDR3 reads CASSLQWTQETQYF. CDR3 sequence (DNA): TGTGCCAGTAGTCTTCAGTGGACCCAAGAGACCCAGTACTTC.

This clonotype was recorded at least ten times. This chain joins TRBV20-1 and TRBJ2-1, with TRBD2 matching over 7 bases. CDR3 size: 15 residues. V lost 0 bases, J lost 3 bases, and 5 bases stayed unmatched. In germline, CDR1 is DFQATT, CDR2 SNEGSKA (reference sequence). CDR3 amino acids: CSARDDGGNYNEQFF. CDR3 bases: TGCAGTGCTAGAGATGACGGGGGGAACTACAATGAGCAGTTCTTC.

The gene calls are TRBV11-1 and TRBJ2-2, with 7 bases lining up with TRBD2. Germline CDR1 and CDR2: SGHAT and FQDESV (reference sequence). V lost 0 bases, J lost 2 bases, and 9 bases stayed unmatched. CDR3 length equals 18 residues. The CDR3 nucleotides read TGTGCCAGCAGCTTAGCTGGTGGGCTAGCGGTTAACACCGGGGAGCTGTTTTTT. Its protein is CASSLAGGLAVNTGELFF. Complete variable domain (other parts from reference TRBV11-1 and TRBJ2-2): EAEVAQSPRYKITEKSQAVAFWCDPISGHATLYWYRQILGQGPELLVQFQDESVVDDSQLPKDRFSAERLKGVDSTLKIQPAELGDSAMYLCASSLAGGLAVNTGELFFGEGSRLTVL.

This chain connects TRBV27 to TRBJ2-1; tentatively, D is TRBD2 (6 bases). V dropped 1 base and J dropped 0 bases, with 22 bases sitting between them. CDR3 length equals 20 residues. Germline V gives CDR1 MNHEY, CDR2 SMNVEV (reference sequence). The CDR3 sequence: CASSLLAGLTGQSSYNEQFF. The CDR3 nucleotides are TGTGCCAGCAGTTTATTAGCCGGACTAACGGGTCAGAGCTCCTACAATGAGCAGTTCTTC.

V usage is TRBV12-3 or TRBV12-4 and J usage is TRBJ2-4, with 11 bases aligning to TRBD2. The length of the CDR3 is 18 residues. With 2 bases clipped from V and 4 bases from J, the junction kept 10 bases outside the gene matches. The CDR3 DNA is TGTGCCAGCAGTTTACCACCTAGCGGGGGGCGTTCAAAAAACATTCAGTACTTC. This gives the protein CASSLPPSGGRSKNIQYF.

This clonotype was counted between two and nine times. The chain's CDR3 is CAITEGQGYGYTF. In DNA form, the CDR3 reads TGTGCCATCACCGAGGGACAGGGCTATGGCTACACCTTC. V usage is TRBV10-3 and J usage is TRBJ1-2, with 9 bases identical to TRBD1. The CDR3 length is 13 residues. After removal of 7 bases from V and 4 bases from J, the junction contained 4 bases not matched to a gene. Per the germline V gene, CDR1 is ENHRY and CDR2 is SYGVKD.

This clonotype was picked up a small number of times. The chain employs TRBV15 and TRBJ2-5; D possibly matches TRBD1 or TRBD2 (5 bases each). The germline CDR1 and CDR2 sequences are LNHNV and YYDKDF (reference sequence). V lost 5 bases and J 2 bases, leaving 18 bases between the germline ends. This CDR3 region has 16 residues. The CDR3 reads CATSGQSVGVQETQYF. As DNA, the CDR3 is TGTGCCACCAGCGGCCAGAGCGTGGGGGTTCAAGAGACCCAGTACTTC.

The chain combines TRBV5-1 with TRBJ1-3; no firm D call. Deletions cut 0 bases from V and 2 bases from J, with 6 bases between. The CDR3 spans 14 residues. Germline CDR1 and CDR2: SGHRS and YFSETQ. Here the CDR3 reads CASSLEGPGNTIYF. CDR3 DNA: TGCGCCAGCAGCTTGGAAGGGCCTGGAAACACCATATATTTT.

The rearrangement joins TRBV7-9 to TRBJ1-6, with no clear D. Germline lookup yields CDR1 SEHNR and CDR2 FQNEAQ (reference sequence). V was trimmed by 1 base and J by 10 bases, leaving 11 bases between them. This CDR3 region has 14 residues. CDR3 in DNA: TGTGCCAGCAGCTTAGACGGGTACCGGTCACCCCTCCACTTT. Its translation: CASSLDGYRSPLHF.

The chain joins TRBV4-1 to TRBJ2-1; D perhaps matches TRBD1 (5 bases). Per the germline V gene, CDR1 is MGHRA and CDR2 is YSYEKL. Trimming took off 1 base at V and 5 bases at J, with 12 bases between the two ends. This CDR3 has 15 residues. CDR3 sequence (DNA): TGCGCCAGCAGCCAAGGGGGCCACCACAACAATGAGCAGTTCTTC. Its translation is CASSQGGHHNNEQFF.

The chain has TRBV6-1 and TRBJ1-1; D might be TRBD1 (6 bases). Germline CDR1 and CDR2: MNHNS and SASEGT. The CDR3 length is 15 residues. Trimming stripped 6 bases from V and 3 bases from J, with 17 bases between. The CDR3 spells CASRHPTRTDTEAFF. The CDR3 coding sequence is TGTGCCAGCAGACACCCTACGAGGACAGACACTGAAGCTTTCTTT.

Remarks on this clonotype: A much larger clone lies a single base off, so this may be a read error. The V call is TRBV20-1, the J call TRBJ2-1, with D possibly being TRBD1 or TRBD2 (5 bases each). Germline V gives CDR1 DFQATT, CDR2 SNEGSKA (reference sequence). The CDR3 sequence is 11 residues long. The germline V and J ends were trimmed by 5 bases and 11 bases, with 13 bases remaining between them. CDR3 protein: CSASGTKQQFF. The CDR3 region has the DNA TGCAGTGCTTCCGGGACCAAGCAGCAGTTCTTC.